This T cell receptor beta chain was profiled in a study of human T cells and chemical hapten exposure. About the study: The variation in per-sample TCR yields arose mainly from small differences in pooled library volumes. Regarding the study as a whole: Following DPC sensitization, TCRs present above 1 in 1000 frequency showed no change.

Germline V CDR1 and CDR2: DFQATT, SNEGSKA (reference sequence). This CDR3 spans 15 amino acids. J gave up 7 bases and V 0 bases, and 7 bases lay outside the gene matches. For the library, individual cDNA molecules each received unique molecular identifiers. TCRdb independently ran MiXCR on the RACE reads; one entry per CDR3 protein. The profile covers some 120,000 distinct CDR3 sequences, with about 9% appearing a single time and around 2% taken by the ten largest. Time point described: healthy volunteer bleed at 2 weeks. It was unfractionated whole blood from which total RNA was extracted. Comments on this clonotype: The antigen is not known.

The chain has TRBV20-1 and TRBJ2-1; TRBD2 aligns across 9 bases. Sequencing was performed on whole blood. This TCR came from a male donor in good health. Some clones in this sample may be carry-over from other donors' samples. The CDR3 region has the DNA TGCAGTGCTAGAGATCTTGGCGGGGGGGGGAATGAGCAGTTCTTC. Its protein product is CSARDLGGGGNEQFF.